Sequencing of this T cell receptor beta chain was carried out in a study of cytomegalovirus exposure and HLA in healthy donors. Study conclusions and caveats: Accounts indicate the classifier identified cytomegalovirus status with strong specificity and sensitivity.

There are 17 residues in the CDR3. The germline V gene has CDR1 LGHNA and CDR2 YSLEER. With 0 bases removed from V and 6 bases from J, the gap between germline ends came to 21 bases. With respect to this clone: The antigen remains unidentified.

The PCR employed 60 Vbeta primers together with 13 Jbeta primers. Clones were read by immunoSEQ multiplex PCR, and TCRdb kept only the in-frame ones, dropping some. The sample lists over 50,000 clones, around 85% occurring once. The V and J genes are TRBV4-3 and TRBJ2-7; D possibly corresponds to TRBD1 (6 bases). Source material: PBMCs. This TCR came from a man aged 40-50 years in good health and CMV-seronegative. The CDR3: CASSQEVQQGPLGEQYF. The CDR3 region has the DNA TGCGCCAGCAGCCAAGAAGTTCAACAGGGCCCCTTGGGCGAGCAGTACTTC.